This TCR beta chain is from a study of molecular identifiers for immune sequencing clone quantification. Findings and caveats of the study: Clones carrying above 20 RNA copies accounted for over 97% of effector molecules, under 1% in naive cells. A shared barcode on identical TCR molecules could lead to underestimated sizes for highly expanded clones.

Sorting was used to obtain naive CD8 T cells (CD8+CD4-CCR7+CD45RA+). TCRdb re-called the PCR reads through MiXCR, storing one row per CDR3 protein. The sample holds hundreds of thousands of distinct CDR3 sequences, under 25% seen once. The CDR3 contains 14 residues. After removal of 4 bases from V and 4 bases from J, the junction contained 6 bases not matched to a gene. From germline, CDR1 is MNHEY and CDR2 SMNVEV (reference sequence). As for this clonotype: Its antigen is unknown. Given the absence of the conserved phenylalanine or tryptophan at the CDR3 end, a read error is likely.

Sample: naive CD8+ T cells from blood, with Jurkat cell RNA spiked in. The subset: FACS-sorted CD8+CD4-CCR7+CD45RA+ naive T cells. The receptor was derived from a human donor in good health. Some libraries in this study had Jurkat cell RNA spiked in. The rearrangement links TRBV27 to TRBJ1-1, with 7 bases that match TRBD1. CDR3 bases: TGTGCCAGCAGTTCATTGGCAGGGGGCACTGAAGCTTTCCTT. It is translated as CASSSLAGGTEAFL.